The 5 T cell receptor beta chains listed next were all sequenced from one sample in a study of persistence of HIV-infected CD4 T cells. Lysates of CMV-infected fibroblasts at around 9.8 ug/mL stimulated these cells. CD4+ T cells upregulating both CD40 ligand and CD69 were sorted as responding cells. This was the immunoSEQ version 4 assay in survey mode. Some clones are missing from TCRdb's copy, which holds only in-frame ones; the method was immunoSEQ multiplex PCR. Here the sample spans roughly 7,500 clones, roughly 60% being singletons. Their antigens remain unidentified. The sequencing used CD4+ T cells sorted from PBMCs after roughly 18-hour stimulation, collected from a patient who received antiretroviral therapy. The source is an adult man with HIV who was CMV-seropositive.

The V gene is TRBV19, the J gene TRBJ2-7, with a weak D call TRBD1 (5 bases). The germline gives CDR1 LNHDA, CDR2 SQIVND (reference sequence). V lost 3 bases and J lost 13, with 16 bases in between. The CDR3 covers 12 residues. CDR3 DNA: TGTGCCAGTAGTATCGGCCAGGGCGGCTTATACTTC. Residues: CASSIGQGGLYF.

This clone is medium-sized in the sample. The gene calls are TRBV19 and TRBJ1-2; D possibly corresponds to TRBD1 (6 bases). CDR3 length: 17 residues. V was pared by 0 bases and J by 2 bases, with 16 bases between. Germline V gives CDR1 LNHDA, CDR2 SQIVND (reference sequence). This CDR3 is CASSIDYTGARNYGYTF. CDR3 nucleotide sequence: TGTGCCAGTAGTATAGATTATACGGGGGCGAGGAACTATGGCTACACCTTC.

V and J are TRBV29-1 and TRBJ2-3, with TRBD1 matching 9 bases. CDR1 and CDR2 from the germline V gene are SQVTM and ANQGSEA. Losses at the gene ends were 0 bases for V and 5 bases for J; bases not matched to a gene: 9. The CDR3 has 16 residues. CDR3 amino acids: CSVEDPGQGSKDTQYF. CDR3 bases: TGCAGCGTTGAAGATCCGGGACAGGGCTCTAAAGATACGCAGTATTTT.

This sequence joins TRBV4-3 and TRBJ2-1, with 12 bases fitting TRBD2. The trim removed 1 base at V and 7 bases at J, leaving 2 bases unmatched. This CDR3 contains 15 residues. Germline-derived CDR1 and CDR2 are LGHNA and YSLEER. CDR3 sequence: CASSQATSGRNEQFF. For the CDR3, the DNA is TGCGCCAGCAGCCAAGCGACTAGCGGGAGAAATGAGCAGTTCTTC.

V is TRBV3-1 (or the pseudogene TRBV3-2) and J is TRBJ2-1; no clear D gene. Germline V gives CDR1 LGHDT, CDR2 YNNKEL (reference sequence). V dropped 2 bases and J dropped 6 bases, with 14 bases sitting between them. The CDR3 consists of 15 residues. This CDR3 is CASSQLSGRGNEQFF. CDR3 DNA: TGTGCCAGCAGCCAACTCTCCGGGCGAGGCAATGAGCAGTTCTTC.